The 15 T cell receptor beta chains below come from one sample, sequenced in a study of PD-L1 blockade in urothelial cancer. TCRdb's copy holds only in-frame clones and misses some; the assay was immunoSEQ multiplex PCR. The sample holds 100,000 to 150,000 clones, about 82% seen once. The time point: peripheral blood 6 weeks after treatment start. This specimen was PBMCs, taken around atezolizumab (anti-PD-L1) treatment. These receptor sequences come from a man in his fifties or sixties with urothelial cancer.

This rearrangement joins TRBV20-1 to TRBJ2-5; D remains unclear. The V and J ends lost 7 bases and 4 bases respectively, with 7 bases between them. This CDR3 spans 10 amino acids. Germline V gene data show CDR1 as DFQATT and CDR2 as SNEGSKA (reference sequence). The CDR3: CSVLRETQYF. The CDR3 nucleotides are TGCAGTGTATTGAGAGAGACCCAGTACTTC.

The genes are TRBV27 and TRBJ2-7, with TRBD2 matching 9 bases. The germline CDR1 and CDR2 sequences are MNHEY and SMNVEV (reference sequence). This CDR3 is 14 amino acids long. Trimming cost V 5 bases and J 4 bases; bases outside gene matches: 6. For the CDR3, the DNA is TGTGCCAGCAGTGCGCTAGCGGGACCTTACGAGCAGTACTTC. Translating it yields CASSALAGPYEQYF.

The rearrangement joins TRBV9 to TRBJ2-3; D gene ambiguous. Germline CDR1 reads SGDLS; CDR2 reads YYNGEE. CDR3 size: 14 residues. V was shortened by 0 bases and J by 1 base, with 6 bases between the two germline ends. The chain's CDR3 is CASSVAPGTDTQYF. Here the CDR3 DNA reads TGTGCCAGCAGCGTAGCTCCCGGCACAGATACGCAGTATTTT.

This chain connects TRBV19 to TRBJ2-6; 7 bases fit TRBD1. Germline V gene data show CDR1 as LNHDA and CDR2 as SQIVND (reference sequence). V lost 8 bases, J lost 4 bases, and 14 bases stayed unmatched. CDR3 size: 17 residues. The chain's CDR3 is CASGRKGAIAGANVLTF. The CDR3 nucleotides are TGTGCCAGTGGGCGGAAGGGGGCAATAGCCGGGGCCAACGTCCTGACTTTC.

The chain carries TRBV28 and TRBJ2-5; TRBD2 matches at 7 bases. The CDR3 extends over 13 amino acids. The junction had 2 bases not matched to a gene; V was cut back by 6 bases and J by 1 base. The germline V gene has CDR1 MDHEN and CDR2 SYDVKM. The CDR3 region is CASRSSGQETQYF. The CDR3, as DNA: TGTGCCAGCAGGTCTAGCGGCCAAGAGACCCAGTACTTC. Together with reference TRBV28 and TRBJ2-5, the CDR3 gives the full variable domain: DVKVTQSSRYLVKRTGEKVFLECVQDMDHENMFWYRQDPGLGLRLIYFSYDVKMKEKGDIPEGYSVSREKKERFSLILESASTNQTSMYLCASRSSGQETQYFGPGTRLLVL.

The chain combines TRBV2 with TRBJ2-1; 8 nucleotides align to TRBD2. The CDR3 is 14 amino acids. The germline gives CDR1 SNHLY, CDR2 FYNNEI. Unmatched junction bases numbered 5, after V lost 7 bases and J lost 3 bases. The chain's CDR3 is CASNSGRNYNEQFF. CDR3 coding DNA: TGTGCCAGCAACAGCGGGAGAAACTACAATGAGCAGTTCTTC.

The V and J genes are TRBV2 and TRBJ1-1; TRBD1 aligns across 7 bases. V shed 6 bases and J 3 bases; nucleotides not matched to a gene: 7. Germline V gives CDR1 SNHLY, CDR2 FYNNEI. The CDR3 consists of 14 residues. The CDR3 coding sequence is TGTGCCAGCAGCGAATCACAGGGGTACACTGAAGCTTTCTTT. Residues: CASSESQGYTEAFF.

This rearrangement joins TRBV5-4 to TRBJ2-3, with 10 bases matching TRBD2. Per germline, CDR1 SGHNT and CDR2 YYREEE (reference sequence). V shed 2 bases and J 3 bases; nucleotides not matched to a gene: 3. CDR3 length: 15 amino acids. CDR3 sequence reads: CASSLSLAGTDTQYF. DNA for the CDR3: TGTGCCAGCAGCTTATCACTAGCGGGGACAGATACGCAGTATTTT.

This chain uses TRBV28 with TRBJ2-3; TRBD2 is a possible D gene (6 bases). CDR1 and CDR2 from the germline V gene are MDHEN and SYDVKM. There are 16 residues in the CDR3. The V end was cut by 5 bases, the J end by 0 bases, with 15 bases between. In nucleotides, the CDR3 is TGTGCCAGCAGTCCACGGAGGGGCGTTAGCACAGATACGCAGTATTTT. It is translated as CASSPRRGVSTDTQYF.

V and J are TRBV10-1 and TRBJ2-2; D call uncertain. The ends were cut back, 9 bases at V and 6 bases at J, with 17 bases in the middle. In germline, CDR1 is WNHNN, CDR2 SYGVQD (reference sequence). The CDR3 has 14 amino acids. CDR3 amino acids: CASHSSSDPGELFF. The CDR3, as DNA: TGCGCCAGTCACAGCTCCTCTGATCCCGGGGAGCTGTTTTTT.

This clone showed up just once. The chain combines TRBV27 with TRBJ1-1; no clear D. Trimming took off 6 bases at V and 3 bases at J, with 14 bases between the two ends. Germline-derived CDR1 and CDR2 are MNHEY and SMNVEV (reference sequence). There are 14 residues in the CDR3. The CDR3 nucleotides read TGTGCCAGCAGGGAAGGAGAATCTGACACTGAAGCTTTCTTT. Its translation: CASREGESDTEAFF.

J is TRBJ2-3 and V is TRBV9; D may be TRBD2 (6 bases). This CDR3 has 14 amino acids. Trimming pared 0 bases from V and 4 bases from J, leaving 9 bases between. Germline CDR1 is SGDLS and CDR2 is YYNGEE. DNA for the CDR3: TGTGCCAGCAGCGTAGGGGGGGAAGCAGATACGCAGTATTTT. Translated: CASSVGGEADTQYF.

The chain links TRBV28 to TRBJ2-3; the D gene is possibly TRBD1 (5 bases). Germline CDR1 MDHEN, CDR2 SYDVKM. Trimming stripped 4 bases from V and 2 bases from J, with 13 bases between. The CDR3 sequence is 15 residues long. CDR3 DNA: TGTGCCAGCAGTTCGGGTGGGGCAGACACAGATACGCAGTATTTT. Protein: CASSSGGADTDTQYF.

The chain uses TRBV28 and TRBJ2-7, with 7 nucleotides matching TRBD2. The CDR3 length is 18 residues. CDR1 and CDR2 from the germline V gene are MDHEN and SYDVKM. V lost 2 bases and J lost 4; bases outside the gene matches: 17. Here the CDR3 DNA reads TGTGCCAGCAGTTTAATCGGGACTACCGGAAAAGGCGGGTACGAGCAGTACTTC. Encoded protein: CASSLIGTTGKGGYEQYF.

The chain has TRBV19 and TRBJ2-1; 8 bases are a match to TRBD2. This CDR3 spans 16 amino acids. The ends lost 6 bases at V and 7 bases at J; junction bases unmatched: 14. From germline, CDR1 is LNHDA and CDR2 SQIVND (reference sequence). CDR3 sequence (DNA): TGTGCCAGTAGCATCTTTGCCCAGCGGGAGTATAATGAGCAGTTCTTC. This translates into CASSIFAQREYNEQFF.